Listed below are T cell receptor beta chains from one sample, sequenced in a study of T cells in Graves' hyperthyroidism and ophthalmopathy. TCRdb passed the multiplex PCR reads through MiXCR, listing each CDR3 protein once. The data show approximately 690,000 distinct CDR3 sequences, 14% seen once. What was sequenced was blood. The receptors come from a woman between 50 and 59 years old with Graves' ophthalmopathy. Each CDR3 is given with its conserved first and last residue. D genes are given only for firm matches. Clone size is given for some rows only: seen once, a few or many times, or a class if the clone is expanded.

>TRBD2|TRBV9|few|TRBJ2-3
TGTGCCAGCAGCGTAGCCCCGCTCCCACTAGCGGGCGGGGCAGATACGCAGTATTTT
CASSVAPLPLAGGADTQYF
>-|TRBV5-1|many|TRBJ1-1
TGCGCCAGCAGCGCACAGAGTAACACTGAAGCTTTCTTT
CASSAQSNTEAFF
>TRBD1|TRBV5-1|-|TRBJ2-7
TGCGCCAGCAGCACCGCGGGACAGGGTGTCGACGAGCAGTACTTC
CASSTAGQGVDEQYF
>TRBD1|TRBV7-3|many|TRBJ2-1
TGTGCCACCCGGGACAGCAATGAGCAGTTCTTC
CATRDSNEQFF
>TRBD1|TRBV18|few|TRBJ2-2
TGTGCCAGCTCACAGGGGGCTCACACCGGGGAGCTGTTTTTT
CASSQGAHTGELFF
>TRBD1|TRBV18|few|TRBJ1-1
TGTGCCAGCTCACCTCAGGGGGGTATCACTGAAGCTTTCTTT
CASSPQGGITEAFF
>TRBD2|TRBV5-1|many|TRBJ2-1
TGCGCCAGCAGCGGCGGCCGGACTAGCGGAGCCTACAATGAGCAGTTCTTC
CASSGGRTSGAYNEQFF
>-|TRBV20-1|few|TRBJ2-2
TGCAGTGCTAGAACAATACCCCGATCTTTCGATCTGGTCGGGGAGCTGTTTTTT
CSARTIPRSFDLVGELFF
>-|TRBV27|many|TRBJ1-2
TGTGCCAGCCAGGACAGAGACTATGGCTACACCTTC
CASQDRDYGYTF
>TRBD1|TRBV7-9|many|TRBJ2-1
TGTGCCAGCAGCTCTAGACAGGGTTCCTACAATGAGCAGTTCTTC
CASSSRQGSYNEQFF
>TRBD1|TRBV30|many|TRBJ1-5
TGTGCCTGGGACAGGGCGGGCCAACCCCAGCATTTT
CAWDRAGQPQHF
>-|TRBV6-1|few|TRBJ1-2
TGTGCCAGCAGTAGACAAAAAGCTAACTATGGCTACACCTTC
CASSRQKANYGYTF
>TRBD2|TRBV11-2|few|TRBJ2-1
TGCGCCAGCAGCCAAGATCTGACGGGGACTAACTACAATGAGCAGTTCTTC
CASSQDLTGTNYNEQFF
>TRBD1|TRBV24-1|many|TRBJ2-5
TGTGCCACCAGTGAGCCGGGACAGCAAGAGACCCAGTACTTC
CATSEPGQQETQYF
>-|TRBV6-2/TRBV6-3|many|TRBJ2-3
TGTGCCAGCAGTTACTTCGCGAGTGATACGCAGTATTTT
CASSYFASDTQYF
>-|TRBV12-3/TRBV12-4|few|TRBJ1-2
TGTGCCAGCAGTAGAACTAGATTGTATGGCTACACCTTC
CASSRTRLYGYTF
>-|TRBV28|many|TRBJ1-5
TGTGCCAGCAGTTTACTCAGAAACAATCAGCCCCAGCATTTT
CASSLLRNNQPQHF
>TRBD2|TRBV6-1|many|TRBJ2-7
TGTGCCAGCAGTCCTACCCGAGGACTAGCGGGAACCTACGAGCAGTACTTC
CASSPTRGLAGTYEQYF